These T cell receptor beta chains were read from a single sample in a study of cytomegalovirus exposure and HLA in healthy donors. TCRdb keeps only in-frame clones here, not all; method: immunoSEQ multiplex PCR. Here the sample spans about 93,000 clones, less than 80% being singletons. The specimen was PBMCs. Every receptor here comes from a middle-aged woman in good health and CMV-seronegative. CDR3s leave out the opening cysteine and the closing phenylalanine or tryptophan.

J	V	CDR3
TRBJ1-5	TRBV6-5	ASSYSRSTKWPQH
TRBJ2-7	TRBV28	ASSLTGGIGEQY
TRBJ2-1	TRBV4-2	ASSQEGFGGGSNEQF
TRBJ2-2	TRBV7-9	ASSVTVTGELF
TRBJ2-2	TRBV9	ASSVTSGNTGELF
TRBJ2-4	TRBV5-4	ASSLGQGEAKNIQY
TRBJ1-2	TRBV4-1	ASSQQGPSWGYT
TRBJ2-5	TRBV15	ATSRGDWRVKAQY
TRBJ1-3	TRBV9	ASSVGPGRWTGNTIY
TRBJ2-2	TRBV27	ASRRGQGLTGELF
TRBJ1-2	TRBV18	ASSPRGGEGYT
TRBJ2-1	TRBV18	ASSPPGGRAGYEQF
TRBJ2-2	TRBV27	ASRSLAGETGELF
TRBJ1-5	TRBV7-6	ASTSGTGRNQPQH
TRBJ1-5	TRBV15	ATSRDLTGKKPQH
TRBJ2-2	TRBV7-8	ASSSTGTAGTGELF
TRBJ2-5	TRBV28	ASSFQGGGETQY
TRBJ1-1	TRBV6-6	ASSPPGGPMNTEAF
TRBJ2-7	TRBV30	AWSVAGIGEQY
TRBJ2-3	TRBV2	ATTGEVADTQY
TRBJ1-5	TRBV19	ASRTPGQGNQPQH
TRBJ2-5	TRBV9	ASSGGTSGIETQY
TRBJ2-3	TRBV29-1	SVYLAGGTDTQY
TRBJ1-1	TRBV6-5	ASRDRRLRGTEAF
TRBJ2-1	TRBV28	AIGRVGKQF
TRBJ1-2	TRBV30	ASRRMHGYT
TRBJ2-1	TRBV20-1	SAGKNSEQF
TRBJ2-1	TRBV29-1	SVDGGSTYNEQF
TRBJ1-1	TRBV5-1	ASSQGLTEAF
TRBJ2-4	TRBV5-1	ASSPETGIGSNIQY
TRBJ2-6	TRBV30	AWTAGANVLT
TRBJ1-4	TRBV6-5	ASSFTGVNEKLF
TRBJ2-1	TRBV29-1	SVDGASGTAFEQF
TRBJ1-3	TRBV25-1	ASSQTTGTEGGNTIY
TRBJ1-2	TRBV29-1	SVEGGGYT
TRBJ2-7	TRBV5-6	ASSFHSGTSGYEQY
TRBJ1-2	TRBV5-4	ASSLDRGIYGYT
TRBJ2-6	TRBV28	ASSTGGAGANVLT
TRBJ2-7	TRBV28	ASSDQTGVMSEQY
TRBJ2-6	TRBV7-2	ASSSGVSGANVLT
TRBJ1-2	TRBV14	ASSQLNEFTNYGYT
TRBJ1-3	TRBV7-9	ASSLVVPYGNTIY
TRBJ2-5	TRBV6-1	ASSEFEAQY
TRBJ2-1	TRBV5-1	ASSPRLTGTSGKKLWNEQF
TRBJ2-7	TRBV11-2	ASSLDRRGAGIDEQY
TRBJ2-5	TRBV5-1	ASQVEGVETQY
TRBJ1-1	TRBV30	AWSPVGTVPNTEAF
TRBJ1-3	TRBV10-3	AISARDFSSGNTIY
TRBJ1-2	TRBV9	ASSAGQDNYGYT
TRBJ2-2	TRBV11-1	ASSQAGRDTGELF
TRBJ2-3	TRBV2	ASSEDHFREIAVSTDTQY
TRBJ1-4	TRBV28	ASKFRHRGEKLF
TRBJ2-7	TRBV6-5	ASSRDSLSEQY
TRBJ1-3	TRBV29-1	SAREGGNTIY
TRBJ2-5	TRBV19	ASRYSTGQETQY
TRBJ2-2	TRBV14	ASSQTRGMNTGELF
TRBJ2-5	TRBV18	ASSSRGGETQY
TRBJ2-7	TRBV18	ASSPKRQGDGEQY
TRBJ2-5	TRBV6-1	ATSGVGWRTQY
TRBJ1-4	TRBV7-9	ASSLQGTGGEKLF